This TCR beta chain was captured by sequencing in a study of tumor-infiltrating lymphocytes in primary liver carcinoma. Germline values: CDR1 SGHAT, CDR2 FQNNGV. The CDR3 is made up of 14 amino acids. The template, about 540 ng total RNA, yielded TCR beta cDNA made with a constant-region primer. ARM-PCR was slightly modified, and three nested multiplex PCR rounds with it gave rise to the TCR beta libraries. The first two PCR rounds, around 11 cycles each, used TRBV1-TRBV30 forward primers and a C-beta reverse primer. A single record per CDR3 protein comes from TCRdb applying MiXCR to the multiplex PCR reads. The sample holds roughly 25,000 distinct CDR3 sequences, roughly 78% seen once. Each 20-30 mg portion of unsorted bulk tissue served as the source for co-extraction of RNA and DNA. To note about this clonotype: A read error may produce the germline difference seen at one junction end.

The chain couples TRBV11-2 to TRBJ2-3; 7 nucleotides line up with TRBD1. The TCR comes from a man between 35 and 55 years old with primary liver carcinoma and hepatitis B virus infection. Sequenced: liver tumor tissue from sampling region 3. Subset in this sample: tumor region T3, left-lateral pole. This chain's CDR3 is CANSLEGGSDTQYF. The CDR3 bases are TGTGCCAACAGCTTAGAAGGGGGCTCTGATACGCAGTATTTT.